These 18 T cell receptor beta chains were sequenced from one sample in a study of T cells expressing NK-cell markers (dated by TCRdb to the early 2020s). Receptor amplification or capture employed 5' RACE. Sequencer: Illumina HiSeq 2000. TCRdb reprocessed the reads, so every CDR3 protein sequence counts as one entry and DNA is not shown. This sample's table has entries for about 150,000 distinct CDR3 sequences. The ten largest clones represent around 20% of the sample. Sequenced material: blood T cells: a sorted CD56 or NKG2C T cell subset, CD4+ or CD8+ T cells, or bulk PBMC T cells (not recorded which). These receptor sequences come from a man aged 18 to 69 in good health.

The chain carries TRBV27 and TRBJ2-5. In germline, CDR1 is MNHEY, CDR2 SMNVEV (reference sequence). The CDR3 loop spans 12 amino acids. The CDR3 reads CASRGARETQYF.

The chain employs TRBV27 and TRBJ2-5; absent DNA, TCRdb's TRBD1 call cannot be checked. Germline CDR1 and CDR2: MNHEY and SMNVEV (reference sequence). The CDR3 covers 14 residues. Here the CDR3 reads CASSPGTGGAAQYF.

V and J are TRBV27 and TRBJ2-7; TCRdb calls TRBD1, which cannot be checked without DNA. The CDR3 totals 17 residues. Germline CDR1 reads MNHEY; CDR2 reads SMNVEV (reference sequence). CDR3: CASSLSPPGTATDEQYF.

The rearrangement joins TRBV27 to TRBJ1-6. CDR1 is MNHEY, CDR2 SMNVEV, per germline (reference sequence). The CDR3 length is 15 residues. CDR3 residues: CASSELSSYNSPLHF.

The chain recombines TRBV28 with TRBJ2-1; TCRdb proposes TRBD1, but this gene call is untestable without DNA. In germline, CDR1 is MDHEN, CDR2 SYDVKM. The CDR3 contains 19 residues. The CDR3 reads CASSFLIPPGQDLPNEQFF.

V gene TRBV19 combines with J gene TRBJ2-7. Germline assignment: CDR1 LNHDA and CDR2 SQIVND (reference sequence). This CDR3 is built from 13 residues. CDR3: CASSIAIWGEQYF.

The rearrangement links TRBV12-5 to TRBJ2-3; absent DNA, TCRdb's TRBD1 call cannot be checked. CDR3 size: 14 residues. Germline loops: CDR1 LGHNT, CDR2 FRNRAP. This chain's CDR3 is CASGGGTSTDTQYF.

V gene TRBV19 combines with J gene TRBJ2-5; TCRdb's assignment of TRBD1 cannot be checked, as there is no DNA. CDR1 and CDR2 (germline): LNHDA, SQIVND (reference sequence). This CDR3 region has 14 residues. The CDR3 is CASSTRQGAETQYF.

The chain uses TRBV13 and TRBJ2-1; TCRdb calls TRBD2, which cannot be checked without DNA. Germline V lookup: CDR1 PRHDT, CDR2 FYEKMQ (reference sequence). The CDR3 spans 16 residues. CDR3 loop: CASSPTSGGAWNEQFF.

The rearrangement uses TRBV23-1 and TRBJ1-5; there is no DNA to check the TCRdb D call of TRBD1. TRBV23-1 is identified as an open reading frame with a role that is uncertain. The CDR3 loop spans 16 amino acids. The CDR3 loop reads CASGPGQGVGNQPQHF.

The rearrangement joins TRBV7-4 to TRBJ1-4. This CDR3 spans 14 amino acids. The V gene's germline CDR1 is SGHVT and CDR2 SQSDAQ. This CDR3 is CASSSTESNEKLFF.

The chain employs TRBV6-1 and TRBJ1-5. CDR3 length: 17 amino acids. Germline V CDR1 and CDR2: MNHNS, SASEGT. CDR3 sequence reads: CASIQSRDLGGNQPQHF.

V and J are TRBV11-2 and TRBJ2-3; the TRBD2 assignment by TCRdb is unverifiable without DNA. The CDR3 has 17 amino acids. Germline-derived CDR1 and CDR2 are SGHAT and FQNNGV. The CDR3: CASSLGVVAGGGDTQYF.

This sequence joins TRBV18 and TRBJ2-3; TCRdb designates TRBD1, a call that cannot be tested without DNA. The CDR3 sequence is 18 residues long. Germline values: CDR1 KGHSH, CDR2 LQKENI. CDR3 sequence: CASSPGGEKGRGQWTQYF. Full variable domain (remainder filled in from reference TRBV18 and TRBJ2-3): NAGVMQNPRHLVRRRGQEARLRCSPMKGHSHVYWYRQLPEEGLKFMVYLQKENIIDESGMPKERFSAEFPKEGPSILRIQQVVRGDSAAYFCASSPGGEKGRGQWTQYFGPGTRLTVL.

This rearrangement joins TRBV7-9 to TRBJ1-2; TCRdb selects TRBD1, and the lack of DNA leaves this call unchecked. The germline V gene has CDR1 SEHNR and CDR2 FQNEAQ (reference sequence). This CDR3 has 14 residues. CDR3 protein: CASSPRIWSYGYTF.

This chain links TRBV14 with TRBJ1-2; TCRdb reports TRBD1, a call that lacks DNA to check it against. Germline CDR1 and CDR2: SGHDN and FVKESK. The CDR3 is 14 amino acids. The CDR3 is CASSQVQGDYGYTF.

This rearrangement joins TRBV6-5 to TRBJ2-2; TCRdb's assignment of TRBD1 cannot be checked, as there is no DNA. The CDR3 is 15 residues long. Germline V gives CDR1 MNHEY, CDR2 SVGAGI. This chain's CDR3 is CASSYSTGNTGELFF.

The chain couples TRBV5-1 to TRBJ2-7; TCRdb's assignment of TRBD1 cannot be checked, as there is no DNA. Germline loops: CDR1 SGHRS, CDR2 YFSETQ. The CDR3 extends over 13 amino acids. The CDR3 loop reads CASSLRRGWEQYF. Looking up the rest from reference TRBV5-1 and TRBJ2-7 gives the full variable domain: KAGVTQTPRYLIKTRGQQVTLSCSPISGHRSVSWYQQTPGQGLQFLFEYFSETQRNKGNFPGRFSGRQFSNSRSEMNVSTLELGDSALYLCASSLRRGWEQYFGPGTRLTVT.